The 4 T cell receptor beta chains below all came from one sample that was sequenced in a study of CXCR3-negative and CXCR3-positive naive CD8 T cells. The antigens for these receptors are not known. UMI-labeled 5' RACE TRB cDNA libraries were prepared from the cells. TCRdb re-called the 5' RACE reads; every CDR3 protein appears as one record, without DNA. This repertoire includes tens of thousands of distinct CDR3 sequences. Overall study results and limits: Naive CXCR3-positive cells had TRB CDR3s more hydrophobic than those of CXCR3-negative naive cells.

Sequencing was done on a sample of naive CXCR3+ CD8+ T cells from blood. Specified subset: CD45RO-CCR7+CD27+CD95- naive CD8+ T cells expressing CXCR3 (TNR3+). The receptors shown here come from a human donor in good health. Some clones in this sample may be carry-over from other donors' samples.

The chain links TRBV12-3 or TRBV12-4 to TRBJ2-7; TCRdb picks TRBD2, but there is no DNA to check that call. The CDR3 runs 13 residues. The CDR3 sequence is CASSLRESGEQYF.

The CDR3 reads CASRGAGQGDYGYTF. The rearrangement uses TRBV12-3 or TRBV12-4 and TRBJ1-2; there is no DNA to check the TCRdb D call of TRBD1. The CDR3 is 15 residues long.

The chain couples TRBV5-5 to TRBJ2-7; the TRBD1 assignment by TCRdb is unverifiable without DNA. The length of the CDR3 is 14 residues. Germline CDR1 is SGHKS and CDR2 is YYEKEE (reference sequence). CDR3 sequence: CASSRGQGAYEQYF.

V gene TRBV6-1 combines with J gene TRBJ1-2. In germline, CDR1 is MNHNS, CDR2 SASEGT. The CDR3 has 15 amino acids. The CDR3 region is CASSEDLGRNYGYTF.